Presented here are 28 T cell receptor beta chains from one specimen sequenced in a study of read filtering for tumor transcriptome and immune sequencing. The library was built from 400 ng RNA with molecular barcoded adaptors for alpha/delta and beta/gamma chains. TCRdb reanalysed the reads using MiXCR and keeps one entry per CDR3 protein. The repertoire holds tens of thousands of distinct CDR3 sequences, with around a fifth as singletons. The sequencing sample was made of a population of CD138-negative cells sorted from bone marrow. All receptors come from a donor aged 40 or older with multiple myeloma.

Remarks on this clonotype: A much larger clone lies a single base off, so this may be a read error. The chain combines TRBV20-1 with TRBJ2-5; D is tentatively TRBD1 or TRBD2 (6 bases each). Between the trimmed V and J ends, which lost 8 bases and 5 bases, there was a span of 15 bases. CDR1 and CDR2 (germline): DFQATT, SNEGSKA (reference sequence). This CDR3 is 12 amino acids long. The CDR3 sequence is CSTRGGGETQYF. Written as DNA, the CDR3 is TGCAGTACCAGGGGTGGAGGGGAGACCCAGTACTTC.

This clonotype is medium-sized (0.01 to 0.1%) by share. The genes are TRBV28 and TRBJ2-1; a possible D gene is TRBD1 (6 bases). The CDR3 runs to 12 residues. With 4 bases removed from V and 9 bases from J, the gap between germline ends came to 10 bases. In germline, CDR1 is MDHEN, CDR2 SYDVKM. The CDR3 DNA reads TGTGCCAGCAGTTACAGGGTTTCTGAGCAGTTCTTC. It translates to CASSYRVSEQFF.

This clonotype was observed at least ten times. This chain connects TRBV10-1 to TRBJ2-2, with D perhaps TRBD2 (5 bases). Germline loops: CDR1 WNHNN, CDR2 SYGVQD (reference sequence). CDR3 length: 14 residues. V was clipped by 3 bases and J by 1 base, with 6 bases between them. The CDR3 reads CASSDTRNTGELFF. In nucleotides, the CDR3 is TGCGCCAGCAGTGATACTAGGAACACCGGGGAGCTGTTTTTT.

This clonotype showed up many times. This chain links TRBV2 with TRBJ2-7, with TRBD1 as a possible D gene (5 bases). The CDR3 runs 15 residues. The germline CDR1 and CDR2 sequences are SNHLY and FYNNEI. Trimming removed 0 bases at V and 2 bases at J, with 11 bases between. The CDR3: CASSEARTSPYEQYF. In nucleotides, the CDR3 is TGTGCCAGCAGTGAAGCAAGGACAAGCCCCTACGAGCAGTACTTC.

This clonotype was recorded many times. The chain links TRBV7-2 to TRBJ1-1; 8 bases are a match to TRBD1. This CDR3 spans 16 amino acids. J gave up 0 bases and V 1 base, and 4 bases lay outside the gene matches. The germline gives CDR1 SGHTA, CDR2 FQGNSA. In DNA, the CDR3 is TGTGCCAGCAGCTTAGTACCAGGGGGCCTGAACACTGAAGCTTTCTTT. Protein: CASSLVPGGLNTEAFF. The whole variable domain, filled in from reference TRBV7-2 and TRBJ1-1, reads GAGVSQSPSNKVTEKGKDVELRCDPISGHTALYWYRQSLGQGLEFLIYFQGNSAPDKSGLPSDRFSAERTGGSVSTLTIQRTQQEDSAVYLCASSLVPGGLNTEAFFGQGTRLTVV.

The V gene is TRBV6-1, the J gene TRBJ1-5; D might be TRBD1 (5 bases). V lost 8 bases and J lost 6, with 17 bases in between. The CDR3 consists of 14 residues. Germline CDR1 is MNHNS and CDR2 is SASEGT. CDR3 residues: CASSKGGGTQPQHF. The DNA of the CDR3 is TGTGCCAGCTCCAAAGGTGGGGGGACTCAGCCCCAGCATTTT.

This clonotype was counted ten times or more. This chain uses TRBV28 with TRBJ2-2, with D possibly TRBD2 on 6 matching bases. V shed 7 bases and J shed 6 bases, with 24 bases lying between them. Per the germline V gene, CDR1 is MDHEN and CDR2 is SYDVKM. This CDR3 is built from 17 residues. The CDR3 region has the DNA TGTGCCAGCACCAGCCGCATGGAGGGCCAAGGGCCCGGGGAGCTGTTTTTT. It is translated as CASTSRMEGQGPGELFF. The whole variable domain, remainder taken from reference TRBV28 and TRBJ2-2, is DVKVTQSSRYLVKRTGEKVFLECVQDMDHENMFWYRQDPGLGLRLIYFSYDVKMKEKGDIPEGYSVSREKKERFSLILESASTNQTSMYLCASTSRMEGQGPGELFFGEGSRLTVL.

In this sample, this clonotype turned up many times. This chain connects TRBV7-9 to TRBJ2-1, with a weak D call TRBD1 (5 bases). The CDR3 is made up of 14 amino acids. The V end was cut by 5 bases, the J end by 2 bases, with 10 bases between. Germline assignment: CDR1 SEHNR and CDR2 FQNEAQ (reference sequence). The DNA of the CDR3 is TGTGCCAGCAGCCGACAGCCTCCCTACAATGAGCAGTTCTTC. Protein: CASSRQPPYNEQFF. Based on the CDR3 plus reference TRBV7-9 and TRBJ2-1, the full variable domain is DTGVSQNPRHKITKRGQNVTFRCDPISEHNRLYWYRQTLGQGPEFLTYFQNEAQLEKSRLLSDRFSAERPKGSFSTLEIQRTEQGDSAMYLCASSRQPPYNEQFFGPGTRLTVL.

This clonotype was seen at least ten times. This sequence joins TRBV28 and TRBJ2-2; the match to TRBD2 covers 14 bases. From germline, CDR1 is MDHEN and CDR2 SYDVKM. The CDR3 sequence is 17 residues long. V shed 6 bases, J shed 1 base, and the junction held 4 bases outside the gene matches. The CDR3 coding sequence is TGTGCCAGCAGCCGAGGACTAGCGGGAGGGAACACCGGGGAGCTGTTTTTT. Encoded protein: CASSRGLAGGNTGELFF.

This clonotype was counted at least ten times. The V call is TRBV2, the J call TRBJ1-4, with TRBD1 as a possible D gene (6 bases). Trimming removed 7 bases from V and 2 bases from J, with 11 bases in between. Germline V gene sequence: CDR1 SNHLY, CDR2 FYNNEI. The CDR3 loop spans 14 amino acids. CDR3 DNA: TGTGCCAGCAATCCTCAGGGGACTAATGAAAAACTGTTTTTT. Its protein is CASNPQGTNEKLFF. The complete variable domain, with remaining parts taken from reference TRBV2 and TRBJ1-4, reads EPEVTQTPSHQVTQMGQEVILRCVPISNHLYFYWYRQILGQKVEFLVSFYNNEISEKSEIFDDQFSVERPDGSNFTLKIRSTKLEDSAMYFCASNPQGTNEKLFFGSGTQLSVL.

This rearrangement joins TRBV4-2 to TRBJ1-6, with unresolved D. The CDR3 loop spans 14 amino acids. V gave up 4 bases and J gave up 8 bases, with 12 bases separating them. Germline V gene data show CDR1 as LGHNA and CDR2 as YNFKEQ. CDR3 coding DNA: TGTGCCAGCAGCCGCCAAATCCTGGATTCACCCCTCCACTTT. This translates into CASSRQILDSPLHF.

The sample holds a few counts of this clonotype. A much larger clone differs from this one at a single base, so this may be a read error. The CDR3 end shows no conserved phenylalanine or tryptophan, and so a read error is likely. The CDR3 DNA is TGTGCCAGCAGTCCCTCGTGGGGGGGAACAAACAATGAGCAGTTCTCC. Amino acids: CASSPSWGGTNNEQFS. V and J are TRBV12-3 or TRBV12-4 and TRBJ2-1; TRBD2 matches 7 bases. The ends lost 5 bases at V and 5 bases at J; junction bases unmatched: 12. This CDR3 is built from 16 residues.

This clonotype is judged medium-sized. The chain carries TRBV19 and TRBJ2-1; 10 nucleotides agree with TRBD2. Unmatched junction bases numbered 8, after V lost 1 base and J lost 8 bases. Germline assignment: CDR1 LNHDA and CDR2 SQIVND (reference sequence). This CDR3 has 16 residues. The CDR3 DNA sequence: TGTGCCAGTAGTATAGGTGAGCGGGAGGGTGTCCATGAGCAGTTCTTC. Its protein product is CASSIGEREGVHEQFF.

This clonotype has just a few counts. Being one base from a much bigger clone, this may be a read error. This chain connects TRBV6-5 to TRBJ1-1; tentative D call: TRBD1 (5 bases). Germline V gives CDR1 MNHEY, CDR2 SVGAGI. CDR3 length equals 13 residues. Written as DNA, the CDR3 is TGTGCCAGCAGTCGGGCCTTGGGGACTGTAGCTTTCTTT. Translating gives CASSRALGTVAFF.

This clonotype has a handful of counts. The chain has TRBV12-5 and TRBJ2-5; 11 bases map to TRBD2. The CDR3 consists of 17 residues. Looked up from germline, CDR1 is LGHNT and CDR2 is FRNRAP. With V trimmed by 2 bases and J by 7 bases, 12 bases remained unmatched. In DNA, the CDR3 is TGTGCTAGTGGTTTGATTCCGGGACTAGCGGCCCCAGGGACCCAGTACTTC. The encoded protein is CASGLIPGLAAPGTQYF. Full variable domain (missing parts from reference TRBV12-5 and TRBJ2-5): DARVTQTPRHKVTEMGQEVTMRCQPILGHNTVFWYRQTMMQGLELLAYFRNRAPLDDSGMPKDRFSAEMPDATLATLKIQPSEPRDSAVYFCASGLIPGLAAPGTQYFGPGTRLLVL.

As regards this clonotype: Given the absence of the conserved phenylalanine or tryptophan at the CDR3 end, a read error is likely. The chain carries TRBV7-9 and TRBJ2-3; the D gene is possibly TRBD2 (7 bases). In germline, CDR1 is SEHNR, CDR2 FQNEAQ (reference sequence). The CDR3 loop spans 15 amino acids. V was pared by 5 bases and J by 4 bases, with 16 bases between. DNA for the CDR3: TGTGCCAGCAGCATGACGATAGGGGGGGCAGATACGCAGTATCTT. Translation gives CASSMTIGGADTQYL.

This clonotype has more than one count but fewer than ten. The chain recombines TRBV7-2 with TRBJ2-3; TRBD2 is a possible D gene (6 bases). Deletions cut 2 bases from V and 5 bases from J, with 23 bases between. Germline V gene lookup returns CDR1 SGHTA and CDR2 FQGNSA. This CDR3 spans 18 amino acids. The DNA of the CDR3 is TGTGCCAGCAGCTTAAACGGGAGAACCGACCGATCCGGAGATACGCAGTATTTT. Translating it yields CASSLNGRTDRSGDTQYF.

The sample holds many counts of this clonotype. This sequence joins TRBV6-5 and TRBJ2-7; 7 nucleotides match TRBD1. Unmatched junction bases numbered 4, after V lost 6 bases and J lost 2 bases. The CDR3 covers 13 residues. Germline V CDR1 and CDR2: MNHEY, SVGAGI. The CDR3 loop reads CASRYQGAYEQYF. CDR3 coding DNA: TGTGCCAGCAGATATCAGGGGGCCTACGAGCAGTACTTC.

This chain connects TRBV12-3 or TRBV12-4 to TRBJ2-5, with TRBD1 as a possible D gene (6 bases). The CDR3 contains 17 residues. Trimming stripped 5 bases from V and 2 bases from J, with 21 bases between. The CDR3 here is CASSPGRGSPGQETQYF. The CDR3 DNA reads as TGTGCCAGCAGTCCCGGAAGGGGGAGCCCCGGGCAAGAGACCCAGTACTTC.

Worth noting for this clonotype: With a much larger clone just one base away, this may be a read error. J is TRBJ2-5 and V is TRBV7-2, with 8 bases that match TRBD2. The length of the CDR3 is 13 residues. From germline, CDR1 is SGHTA and CDR2 FQGNSA. With V trimmed by 4 bases and J by 4 bases, 2 bases remained unmatched. The chain's CDR3 is CASSSREGETQYF. CDR3 in DNA: TGTGCCAGCAGCTCTCGGGAGGGAGAGACCCAGTACTTC.

In this sample, this clonotype turned up many times. The V and J genes are TRBV29-1 and TRBJ2-5; tentatively, D is TRBD1 (5 bases). Germline loops: CDR1 SQVTM, CDR2 ANQGSEA. This CDR3 region has 12 residues. Trimming cost V 6 bases and J 5 bases, with 13 bases left between them. Written as DNA, the CDR3 is TGCAGCGTGGGGAACAGGTGGGAGACCCAGTACTTC. Protein: CSVGNRWETQYF.

V usage is TRBV13 and J usage is TRBJ2-1, with 11 nucleotides matching TRBD2. V dropped 5 bases and J dropped 3; count of bases not matched to a gene: 3. The CDR3 has 15 residues. Germline CDR1 and CDR2: PRHDT and FYEKMQ (reference sequence). Written as DNA, the CDR3 is TGTGCCAGCAGCCCCGGGACTAGCGGCTACAATGAGCAGTTCTTC. It is translated as CASSPGTSGYNEQFF.

There are many counts of this clonotype. The V and J genes are TRBV2 and TRBJ2-1, with D possibly being TRBD2 (6 bases). V shed 1 base and J shed 8 bases, with 18 bases lying between them. The length of the CDR3 is 16 residues. In germline, CDR1 is SNHLY, CDR2 FYNNEI. The CDR3 DNA reads TGTGCCAGCAGTGAAGGGTTAGCCAGGGAGGTCGATGAGCAGTTCTTC. Amino acid sequence: CASSEGLAREVDEQFF. The full variable domain, completed using reference TRBV2 and TRBJ2-1, is EPEVTQTPSHQVTQMGQEVILRCVPISNHLYFYWYRQILGQKVEFLVSFYNNEISEKSEIFDDQFSVERPDGSNFTLKIRSTKLEDSAMYFCASSEGLAREVDEQFFGPGTRLTVL.

V is TRBV20-1 and J is TRBJ2-1; 8 bases fit TRBD2. The CDR3 covers 13 residues. V lost 6 bases, J lost 6 bases, and 7 bases stayed unmatched. Germline-derived CDR1 and CDR2 are DFQATT and SNEGSKA (reference sequence). The CDR3 nucleotides read TGCAGTGCCCCCAGGACTAGCCTCAATGAGCAGTTCTTC. Protein sequence: CSAPRTSLNEQFF.

A remark on this clonotype: This probably arose from a read error, given a far larger clone one base away. The chain uses TRBV4-2 and TRBJ1-6, with no clear D. The J call is uncertain, as TRBJ1-1 better fits the DNA end. Germline-derived CDR1 and CDR2 are LGHNA and YNFKEQ. The CDR3 is 15 amino acids. This chain's CDR3 is CASSQDWGDLPGAFF. CDR3 in DNA: TGTGCCAGCAGCCAAGACTGGGGAGATTTACCTGGAGCTTTCTTT.

The genes are TRBV10-1 and TRBJ2-4; perhaps TRBD2 as D (6 bases). Germline V gene lookup returns CDR1 WNHNN and CDR2 SYGVQD (reference sequence). V gave up 2 bases and J gave up 6 bases, with 14 bases separating them. The CDR3 is made up of 15 amino acids. Here the CDR3 reads CASSEARTGGNIQYF. CDR3 nucleotide sequence: TGCGCCAGCAGTGAGGCCCGGACCGGGGGAAACATTCAGTACTTC.

As to this clonotype: A much larger clone lies a single base off, so this may be a read error. The J gene is TRBJ2-7, the V gene TRBV6-5, with 12 bases identical to TRBD1. Germline CDR1 reads MNHEY; CDR2 reads SVGAGI. The CDR3 is 14 amino acids. CDR3: CACSYGTGGDEQYF. DNA for the CDR3: TGTGCCTGCAGTTACGGGACAGGGGGCGACGAGCAGTACTTC.

At least ten counts were recorded for this clonotype. This rearrangement joins TRBV6-5 to TRBJ2-5; 9 positions agree with TRBD1. The CDR3 has 15 amino acids. Germline V gene data show CDR1 as MNHEY and CDR2 as SVGAGI. Trimming removed 2 bases from V and 6 bases from J; junction bases left unmatched: 7. The CDR3 sequence is CASSYGQGREKTQYF. In DNA, the CDR3 is TGTGCCAGCAGTTACGGACAGGGGAGAGAGAAGACCCAGTACTTC.